This T cell receptor beta chain originates from a study of T cells after posttransplantation cyclophosphamide. The CDR3 contains 17 residues. From germline, CDR1 is LNHDA and CDR2 SQIVND (reference sequence). The J segment lost 8 bases and the V segment lost 2 bases, leaving 14 bases of the junction unmatched. This clone was detected ten times or more. Busulfan-fludarabine conditioning, marrow transplant, and cyclophosphamide on days +3 and +4 were administered. Profiled with immunoSEQ multiplex PCR; TCRdb holds only in-frame clones, not every one. The sample holds some 10,000 clones, and no clone turns up only once.

The TCR was taken from a female patient aged 40-50 years who received an allogeneic stem cell transplant from a related donor, was CMV-positive, and had no GVHD. Some of the T cells might come from the graft donor. The J gene is TRBJ2-1, the V gene TRBV19; TRBD2 matches at 8 bases. Sample: PBMCs, taken after allogeneic stem cell transplant with posttransplant cyclophosphamide. DNA for the CDR3: TGTGCCAGTAGTATAAAAACTAGCGGATTCCGTCTGGATGAGCAGTTCTTC. Amino acids: CASSIKTSGFRLDEQFF.